This T cell receptor (beta chain) was obtained from a study of blood T cell repertoires in COVID-19. Study at large: Spain, Italy and the United States supplied samples that represented acute and convalescent COVID-19. From T cells, B-cell-depleted T cells, or PBMCs came the material, which was cDNA or gDNA.

Sequencing used immunoSEQ multiplex PCR; TCRdb keeps in-frame clones, though not all of them. This sample has approximately 100,000 clones, with 91% found just once. This clonotype was obtained from a man between 60 and 75 years old with acute or convalescent COVID-19. Sequencing was carried out using peripheral blood.

This chain's CDR3 is CASSMSSLAGAQTQYF. The CDR3 DNA reads TGCGCCAGCAGCATGAGTTCTTTAGCGGGAGCGCAGACCCAGTACTTC. The V call is TRBV5-1, the J call TRBJ2-5; TRBD2 matches at 9 bases. Per the germline V gene, CDR1 is SGHRS and CDR2 is YFSETQ. After removal of 4 bases from V and 6 bases from J, the junction contained 13 bases not matched to a gene. CDR3 size: 16 residues.